This entry concerns a single T cell receptor beta chain. What it binds is not known. This sample is drawn from a study of breast tumors, draining lymph nodes, adjacent tissues. A single record per CDR3 protein comes from TCRdb applying MiXCR to the multiplex PCR reads. The table has hundreds of thousands of distinct CDR3 sequences, about 30% seen once. Samples came from axillary lymph nodes draining the breast cancer. Study conclusions and caveats: The data were judged consistent with most tumor T cells coming from lymph node and expanding in tumor. Tumor T cell lymph node origin was a supported hypothesis, not proven. Compared with basal-like, luminal-like tumors shared significantly more repertoire with nontumor tissue. Compared with lymph nodes, tumors were less diverse; compared with nontumor tissue, more.

Germline CDR1 is LNHNV and CDR2 is YYDKDF (reference sequence). This CDR3 is built from 17 residues. With 0 bases clipped from V and 0 bases from J, the junction kept 4 bases outside the gene matches. This receptor was obtained from a female donor with breast cancer. Some clones in this sample may be carry-over from other donors' samples. Sequenced sample: axillary lymph node tissue. The chain recombines TRBV15 with TRBJ2-1; 8 bases agree with TRBD2. CDR3 amino acids: CATSREAGGSSYNEQFF. The CDR3 coding sequence is TGTGCCACCAGCAGAGAGGCGGGAGGTAGCTCCTACAATGAGCAGTTCTTC.